These 15 T cell receptor beta chains came from one sample sequenced in a study of technical replicates of blood from several donors. The data were produced by immunoSEQ multiplex PCR, yet TCRdb's version contains in-frame clones alone and is incomplete. The repertoire has 95,000 to 100,000 clones, 95% of them found once; the top ten carry 0.2% to 0.25%. The sample consisted of T cells isolated from PBMCs. These receptors all stem from a human donor in good health.

The chain uses TRBV11-3 and TRBJ2-2; TRBD2 aligns across 13 bases. This CDR3 is built from 19 residues. Germline lookup yields CDR1 SGHNT and CDR2 YENEEA. Losses at the gene ends were 5 bases for V and 3 bases for J; bases not matched to a gene: 12. Here the CDR3 reads CASSPVLAGGPSYTGELFF. In DNA form, the CDR3 reads TGTGCCAGCAGCCCCGTACTAGCGGGGGGGCCCTCTTACACCGGGGAGCTGTTTTTT.

V and J are TRBV2 and TRBJ2-3, with 10 bases matching TRBD1. Trimming at V came to 4 bases and at J to 2 bases, leaving 3 bases not matched to a gene. Germline V gives CDR1 SNHLY, CDR2 FYNNEI. The CDR3 is 15 residues long. CDR3 protein: CASSGQGAPTDTQYF. The DNA of the CDR3 is TGTGCCAGCAGTGGACAGGGGGCACCCACAGATACGCAGTATTTT.

The chain recombines TRBV23-1 with TRBJ2-1; D not resolved. TRBV23-1 is marked as an open reading frame, function uncertain. The CDR3 runs to 12 residues. V was trimmed by 1 base and J by 8 bases, leaving 6 bases between them. The CDR3 reads CASSQFGDEQFF. CDR3 DNA sequence: TGCGCCAGCAGTCAATTCGGTGATGAGCAGTTCTTC.

J is TRBJ2-7 and V is TRBV5-1, with 8 positions matching TRBD2. CDR1 and CDR2 from the germline V gene are SGHRS and YFSETQ. V shed 6 bases, J shed 0 bases, and the junction held 8 bases outside the gene matches. There are 15 residues in the CDR3. The CDR3 DNA reads as TGCGCCAGCAAGGCCCTCGGGAGGGACTCCTACGAGCAGTACTTC. Translation: CASKALGRDSYEQYF.

V gene TRBV5-1 combines with J gene TRBJ2-1; 7 bases match TRBD1. The CDR3 has 15 amino acids. The germline gives CDR1 SGHRS, CDR2 YFSETQ. J was trimmed by 7 bases and V by 4 bases; bases with no gene match: 11. The DNA of the CDR3 is TGCGCCAGCAGCACGACAGGGTCTCCGATAAATGAGCAGTTCTTC. Its protein product is CASSTTGSPINEQFF.

V usage is TRBV6-5 and J usage is TRBJ2-1; D may be TRBD2 (6 bases). CDR3 length equals 13 residues. From germline, CDR1 is MNHEY and CDR2 SVGAGI. Trimming removed 8 bases from V and 7 bases from J, with 15 bases in between. CDR3 amino acids: CASCLGGGNEQFF. Here the CDR3 DNA reads TGTGCCAGCTGTCTGGGGGGTGGGAATGAGCAGTTCTTC.

V usage is TRBV7-2 and J usage is TRBJ1-2; 9 bases align to TRBD1. CDR1 is SGHTA and CDR2 is FQGNSA in the germline V gene. The V segment lost 5 bases and the J segment 4 bases; nucleotides outside the gene matches: 5. The CDR3 is 14 amino acids. This chain's CDR3 is CASSPGDRVYGYTF. The CDR3 DNA sequence: TGTGCCAGCAGCCCGGGGGACAGGGTCTATGGCTACACCTTC.

The chain recombines TRBV18 with TRBJ2-3; TRBD2 agrees at 8 bases. Germline trimming cut 3 bases from V and 2 bases from J; bases unmatched to any gene: 7. The V gene's germline CDR1 is KGHSH and CDR2 LQKENI. The CDR3 covers 16 residues. CDR3 sequence: CASSPSTSGATDTQYF. CDR3 bases: TGTGCCAGCTCACCTTCAACTAGCGGAGCCACAGATACGCAGTATTTT. Variable domain in full (rest from reference TRBV18 and TRBJ2-3): NAGVMQNPRHLVRRRGQEARLRCSPMKGHSHVYWYRQLPEEGLKFMVYLQKENIIDESGMPKERFSAEFPKEGPSILRIQQVVRGDSAAYFCASSPSTSGATDTQYFGPGTRLTVL.

Here the CDR3 reads CASRTSGETQYF. The CDR3 DNA reads TGTGCCAGCAGGACTAGTGGAGAGACCCAGTACTTC. J is TRBJ2-5 and V is TRBV2; possibly TRBD2 for D (6 bases). The CDR3 sequence is 12 residues long. V was trimmed by 6 bases and J by 4 bases, leaving 9 bases between them. The germline V gene has CDR1 SNHLY and CDR2 FYNNEI.

This clone was picked up one time. V is TRBV29-1 and J is TRBJ2-5; D remains ambiguous. Germline V CDR1 and CDR2: SQVTM, ANQGSEA. The CDR3 is 14 amino acids. V was shortened by 4 bases and J by 5 bases, with 17 bases between the two germline ends. The CDR3 protein is CSVVVARSPETQYF. In DNA form, the CDR3 reads TGCAGCGTTGTCGTTGCCCGGTCCCCGGAGACCCAGTACTTC.

The V call is TRBV27, the J call TRBJ2-3; 8 bases fit TRBD2. The CDR3 spans 14 residues. Germline V gene lookup returns CDR1 MNHEY and CDR2 SMNVEV (reference sequence). The ends lost 6 bases at V and 2 bases at J; junction bases unmatched: 4. Here the CDR3 reads CASRAGVPTDTQYF. The CDR3 coding sequence is TGTGCCAGCAGAGCGGGGGTCCCCACAGATACGCAGTATTTT.

The rearrangement uses TRBV5-5 and TRBJ2-7, with 8 positions matching TRBD1. The CDR3 covers 15 residues. Germline-derived CDR1 and CDR2 are SGHKS and YYEKEE (reference sequence). V shed 0 bases, J shed 6 bases, and the junction held 8 bases outside the gene matches. In nucleotides, the CDR3 is TGTGCCAGCAGCTTGGCCGCCCAGGGGGCGTCCGAGCAGTACTTC. Translation gives CASSLAAQGASEQYF.

For the CDR3, the DNA is TGTGCCAGCAGACCTAGACAGGGGGCGAGCACCGGGGAGCTGTTTTTT. Protein product: CASRPRQGASTGELFF. V gene TRBV11-3 combines with J gene TRBJ2-2, with 10 bases that match TRBD1. Germline CDR1 SGHNT, CDR2 YENEEA. V gave up 6 bases and J gave up 4 bases; unmatched junction bases: 8. The CDR3 is 16 residues long. Filled out from reference TRBV11-3 and TRBJ2-2, the complete variable domain reads EAGVVQSPRYKIIEKKQPVAFWCNPISGHNTLYWYLQNLGQGPELLIRYENEEAVDDSQLPKDRFSAERLKGVDSTLKIQPAELGDSAVYLCASRPRQGASTGELFFGEGSRLTVL.

The rearrangement uses TRBV28 and TRBJ2-7; possible D gene TRBD2, 5 bases. Deletions cut 2 bases from V and 7 bases from J, with 12 bases between. In germline, CDR1 is MDHEN, CDR2 SYDVKM. There are 13 residues in the CDR3. As DNA, the CDR3 is TGTGCCAGCAGTTTAACGGGATCAAGGGAGCAGTACTTC. It specifies CASSLTGSREQYF.

This clone occurred a few times. This chain connects TRBV5-1 to TRBJ1-5; the match to TRBD1 covers 9 bases. Unmatched junction bases numbered 6, after V lost 4 bases and J lost 4 bases. CDR3 length: 15 amino acids. Germline values: CDR1 SGHRS, CDR2 YFSETQ. The CDR3 coding sequence is TGCGCCAGCAGCCCCGGGACAGGGTTGAATCAGCCCCAGCATTTT. Its translation is CASSPGTGLNQPQHF.